The next 17 T cell receptor beta chains were all read from a single sample in a study of blood T cell repertoires in COVID-19 (dated by TCRdb to the early 2020s). The library was obtained by the immunoSEQ multiplex PCR assay. The immuneACCESS repertoire file appears here via TCRdb, limited to in-frame rearrangements. These files lack a portion of the clones; in checked studies, under half of the deficit traces to unresolved V genes, and the cause of the others is not known. The sample table lists fewer than 300,000 clones, approximately 90% of them with a count of one. Of the sample, about 2.1% is held by the ten largest clones. Material for sequencing was PBMCs or T cells enriched from blood (not recorded which). All receptors come from a woman in her thirties or forties with acute COVID-19.

This clone was observed a single time. V gene TRBV5-1 combines with J gene TRBJ1-1, with a weak D call TRBD1 (6 bases). The V gene lost 3 bases and the J gene lost 1 base, with 16 bases spanning the gap. There are 16 residues in the CDR3. Germline CDR1 reads SGHRS; CDR2 reads YFSETQ. DNA for the CDR3: TGCGCCAGCAGCTCAACCTCCAGGGGCCCGAACACTGAAGCTTTCTTT. Amino acid sequence: CASSSTSRGPNTEAFF.

V is TRBV14 and J is TRBJ2-5; D may be TRBD2 (5 bases). The CDR3 runs 15 residues. V was trimmed by 2 bases and J by 5 bases, leaving 15 bases between them. Germline V gives CDR1 SGHDN, CDR2 FVKESK. Here the CDR3 DNA reads TGTGCCAGCAGCCAATTCGCGGGCCACGGGGAGACCCAGTACTTC. It is translated as CASSQFAGHGETQYF.

The chain has TRBV5-6 and TRBJ2-3; 7 bases agree with TRBD2. Germline V gives CDR1 SGHDT, CDR2 YYEEEE. CDR3 size: 14 residues. After removal of 4 bases from V and 3 bases from J, the junction contained 5 bases not matched to a gene. The CDR3 sequence: CASSNWGGTDTQYF. The CDR3 DNA is TGTGCCAGCAGCAATTGGGGGGGAACAGATACGCAGTATTTT.

This chain joins TRBV12-5 and TRBJ2-5; 9 bases align to TRBD2. Germline lookup yields CDR1 LGHNT and CDR2 FRNRAP. This CDR3 region has 14 residues. The V gene end was trimmed by 5 bases and the J gene end by 5 bases; junction bases not matched to a gene: 6. CDR3 coding DNA: TGTGCTAGTGGTGTGGGACTAGCCCGGGAGACCCAGTACTTC. Its protein product is CASGVGLARETQYF.

The rearrangement links TRBV7-8 to TRBJ1-1, with D unclear. This CDR3 region has 13 residues. The ends were cut back, 0 bases at V and 5 bases at J, with 7 bases in the middle. Germline values: CDR1 SGHVS, CDR2 FQNEAQ. In nucleotides, the CDR3 is TGTGCCAGCAGCTTAGCTCGGTTGACTGAAGCTTTCTTT. Its protein product is CASSLARLTEAFF.

The chain recombines TRBV4-1 with TRBJ1-1; D may be TRBD1 (5 bases). V gave up 2 bases and J gave up 1 base, with 20 bases separating them. CDR3 length: 18 residues. CDR1 is MGHRA, CDR2 YSYEKL, per germline. Here the CDR3 reads CASSQPVRSRVSNTEAFF. The CDR3 nucleotides are TGCGCCAGCAGCCAACCAGTAAGGAGCAGGGTGTCGAACACTGAAGCTTTCTTT.

The genes are TRBV6-2 or TRBV6-3 and TRBJ1-1; tentative D call: TRBD1 (5 bases). This CDR3 spans 15 amino acids. Germline V lookup: CDR1 MNHEY, CDR2 SVGEGT. V lost 3 bases and J 2 bases, leaving 13 bases between the germline ends. CDR3 protein: CASSYSRGSNTEAFF. Here the CDR3 DNA reads TGTGCCAGCAGTTATAGTAGGGGCAGTAACACTGAAGCTTTCTTT.

The chain uses TRBV19 and TRBJ2-2, with D maybe TRBD1 (5 bases). Germline V gives CDR1 LNHDA, CDR2 SQIVND (reference sequence). V gave up 3 bases and J gave up 4 bases, with 12 bases separating them. CDR3 length equals 15 residues. CDR3 loop: CASSIVRVRTGELFF. The CDR3 DNA reads TGTGCCAGTAGTATTGTCAGGGTCCGCACCGGGGAGCTGTTTTTT.

The chain employs TRBV21-1 and TRBJ2-7; TRBD1 is the table's D call, not checked against the DNA. TRBV21-1 is noted as a pseudogene. CDR3 length equals 19 residues. CDR3 nucleotides: TGTGCCAGCAGCAAAGGGAGGGACAGGGAGGTCGGGGGGCCCTACGAGCAGTACTTC. This gives the protein CASSKGRDREVGGPYEQYF.

V is TRBV2 and J is TRBJ2-1, with TRBD2 matching 9 bases. The CDR3 extends over 17 amino acids. Trimming removed 5 bases from V and 2 bases from J; junction bases left unmatched: 10. In germline, CDR1 is SNHLY, CDR2 FYNNEI. The chain's CDR3 is CASSRKGSSGTYNEQFF. The CDR3 DNA reads as TGTGCCAGCAGTCGAAAGGGGTCTAGCGGGACCTACAATGAGCAGTTCTTC.

The V and J genes are TRBV5-1 and TRBJ1-4, with a tentative D call TRBD1 (6 bases). Germline lookup yields CDR1 SGHRS and CDR2 YFSETQ. The CDR3 is 15 amino acids. Trimming stripped 1 base from V and 4 bases from J, with 11 bases between. The CDR3 DNA follows: TGCGCCAGCAGCTTGCCGTCAGGGGATAATGAAAAACTGTTTTTT. Translated: CASSLPSGDNEKLFF.

This clone was found once. The chain combines TRBV30 with TRBJ2-6; the D gene is possibly TRBD2 (6 bases). Trimming shortened V by 1 base and J by 0 bases, and 13 bases separated the two germline ends. The CDR3 spans 17 residues. Germline CDR1 is GTSNPN and CDR2 is SVGIG (reference sequence). The CDR3 loop is CAWSAGTPSSGANVLTF. The CDR3 region has the DNA TGTGCCTGGAGTGCCGGGACTCCCAGCTCTGGGGCCAACGTCCTGACTTTC. The variable domain in full, completed from reference TRBV30 and TRBJ2-6, reads SQTIHQWPATLVQPVGSPLSLECTVEGTSNPNLYWYRQAAGRGLQLLFYSVGIGQISSEVPQNLSASRPQDRQFILSSKKLLLSDSGFYLCAWSAGTPSSGANVLTFGAGSRLTVL.

The genes are TRBV4-1 and TRBJ2-3, with 8 bases identical to TRBD2. With V trimmed by 0 bases and J by 4 bases, 9 bases remained unmatched. The CDR3 extends over 17 amino acids. Per the germline V gene, CDR1 is MGHRA and CDR2 is YSYEKL. CDR3 protein: CASSQDYGGGTADTQYF. CDR3 coding DNA: TGCGCCAGCAGCCAAGATTATGGCGGGGGGACCGCAGATACGCAGTATTTT.

The chain combines TRBV18 with TRBJ2-3; 8 positions match TRBD1. Trimming took 6 bases from V and 1 from J; bases not matched to a gene: 6. The germline CDR1 and CDR2 sequences are KGHSH and LQKENI. The CDR3 contains 15 residues. The DNA for the CDR3 is TGTGCCAGCTCGCTGAGGACAGGGCGCACAGATACGCAGTATTTT. This codes for CASSLRTGRTDTQYF.

The chain joins TRBV28 to TRBJ1-1; D is undetermined. Between the trimmed V and J ends, which lost 9 bases and 4 bases, there was a span of 9 bases. CDR3 length: 11 residues. CDR1 and CDR2 (germline): MDHEN, SYDVKM. CDR3 in amino acids: CASLSGTEAFF. In nucleotides, the CDR3 is TGTGCCAGTCTTAGCGGCACTGAAGCTTTCTTT.

Concerning this clone: The same CDR3 is also encoded by other DNA sequences in this sample. The V call is TRBV12-3 or TRBV12-4, the J call TRBJ1-5; 7 positions match TRBD1. This CDR3 contains 13 residues. Trimming cost V 6 bases and J 2 bases; bases outside gene matches: 1. For the CDR3, the DNA is TGTGCCAGCAGCGGACAGGGCAATCAGCCCCAGCATTTT. It yields the protein CASSGQGNQPQHF.

The chain joins TRBV6-5 to TRBJ2-7; 10 nucleotides line up with TRBD1. The CDR3 contains 15 residues. J gave up 3 bases and V 6 bases, and 8 bases lay outside the gene matches. The germline gives CDR1 MNHEY, CDR2 SVGAGI. The CDR3 DNA reads as TGTGCCAGCAGGACAGGGGGCAGTCCGATCTACGAGCAGTACTTC. Protein sequence: CASRTGGSPIYEQYF.